Listed below are T cell receptor beta chains from one sample, sequenced in a study of shared clonotypes between healthy human individuals. TCRdb keeps only in-frame clones here, not all; method: immunoSEQ multiplex PCR. The table has 2,500,000 or so clones, more than 90% seen once; the top ten hold around 0.14%. Sequenced input: naive CD4+ T cells sorted from blood. These receptors originate from a man between 18 and 29 years old in good health. The CDR3 runs from the conserved cysteine through the conserved F or W. The order of the fields is V gene, J gene, CDR3 length, D gene, clone size, CDR3 protein, CDR3 DNA. A D gene is named only where the DNA matches it firmly. Clone sizes are given selectively: once, few, many, or a class where the clone is expanded.

TRBV7-9	TRBJ2-5	13	NA	NA	CASEGGGGETQYF	TGTGCCAGCGAGGGGGGAGGCGGGGAGACCCAGTACTTC
TRBV28	TRBJ2-7	15	NA	NA	CASSARGTGHYEQYF	TGTGCCAGCAGCGCACGGGGAACTGGGCACTACGAGCAGTACTTC
TRBV6-1	TRBJ2-5	13	NA	NA	CASMRWYQETQYF	TGTGCCAGCATGAGGTGGTACCAAGAGACCCAGTACTTC
TRBV6-1	TRBJ1-1	15	NA	NA	CASSEMGAGNTEAFF	TGTGCCAGCAGTGAAATGGGTGCAGGGAACACTGAAGCTTTCTTT
TRBV6-5	TRBJ2-7	15	NA	NA	CASSYSYRVPYEQYF	TGTGCCAGCAGTTACTCTTACAGGGTTCCATACGAGCAGTACTTC
TRBV12-5	TRBJ2-1	15	TRBD2	NA	CASGQGTSVTSEQFF	TGTGCTAGTGGACAGGGGACTAGCGTCACAAGTGAGCAGTTCTTC
TRBV21-1	TRBJ2-7	13	NA	NA	CASSPSETYEQYF	TGTGCCAGCAGCCCATCCGAAACCTACGAGCAGTACTTC
TRBV5-6	TRBJ2-5	16	TRBD1	once	CASSHSDRGRLETQYF	TGTGCCAGCAGCCATTCGGACAGGGGGCGCTTGGAGACCCAGTACTTC
TRBV11-2	TRBJ1-5	19	TRBD1	NA	CASSLGHRGPLLRNQPQHF	TGTGCCAGCAGCTTAGGTCACAGGGGCCCCCTCCTTAGGAATCAGCCCCAGCATTTT
TRBV18	TRBJ1-6	13	NA	NA	CASSPLADSPLHF	TGTGCCAGCTCACCCCTCGCAGATTCACCCCTCCACTTT
TRBV7-2	TRBJ1-3	17	NA	NA	CASSRAGRTNSGNTIYF	TGTGCCAGCAGCCGAGCGGGACGGACGAACTCTGGAAACACCATATATTTT
TRBV5-6	TRBJ1-2	12	TRBD1	NA	CASSRWTGGYTF	TGTGCCAGCAGCCGATGGACAGGAGGCTACACCTTC
TRBV9	TRBJ1-4	16	NA	NA	CASSPQSGASNEKLFF	TGTGCCAGCAGCCCTCAGAGTGGGGCCAGTAATGAAAAACTGTTTTTT
TRBV28	TRBJ1-2	12	TRBD1	few	CASRTGSLGYTF	TGTGCCAGTAGGACAGGAAGTTTGGGCTACACCTTC
TRBV10-1	TRBJ2-2	14	NA	NA	CASSEAGQTGELFF	TGCGCCAGCAGTGAGGCTGGTCAGACCGGGGAGCTGTTTTTT
TRBV4-1	TRBJ1-1	15	TRBD1	few	CASSPLGRAAGGAFF	TGCGCCAGCAGCCCTCTGGGCCGGGCCGCAGGGGGAGCTTTCTTT
TRBV5-1	TRBJ1-4	15	TRBD1	NA	CASSRTGSTNEKLFF	TGCGCCAGCAGCCGGACAGGGTCAACTAATGAAAAACTGTTTTTT
TRBV18	TRBJ1-6	14	TRBD1	NA	CASSLDRAGSPPHF	TGTGCCAGCTCACTGGACAGGGCCGGCTCACCCCCCCACTTT
TRBV5-1	TRBJ2-1	14	NA	NA	CASSLGPSGTWQFF	TGCGCCAGCAGCTTGGGTCCCTCGGGGACGTGGCAGTTCTTC
TRBV18	TRBJ1-1	17	TRBD1	NA	CASSLGTGVGMNTEAFF	TGTGCCAGCTCACTCGGGACAGGGGTCGGGATGAACACTGAAGCTTTCTTT
TRBV2	TRBJ1-5	15	TRBD1	NA	CASLKEQGIQQPQHF	TGTGCCAGCCTAAAAGAACAGGGGATCCAACAGCCCCAGCATTTT
TRBV2	TRBJ2-4	12	NA	NA	CASSERTVFWYF	TGTGCCAGCAGTGAGAGGACGGTCTTTTGGTACTTC
TRBV6-6	TRBJ1-3	15	NA	NA	CASTQLLGAGNTIYF	TGTGCCAGCACCCAACTGCTGGGGGCTGGAAACACCATATATTTT
TRBV10-3	TRBJ2-7	12	TRBD1	few	CAIWTGLNEQYF	TGTGCCATCTGGACAGGGTTGAACGAGCAGTACTTC
TRBV6-5	TRBJ1-4	16	NA	NA	CASCWAAPSTNEKLFF	TGTGCCAGCTGTTGGGCAGCCCCATCGACTAATGAAAAACTGTTTTTT
TRBV7-2	TRBJ1-1	15	NA	NA	CASSLKGGGNTEAFF	TGTGCCAGCAGCTTAAAAGGTGGGGGGAACACTGAAGCTTTCTTT
TRBV7-2	TRBJ2-5	13	NA	NA	CASSLVPARTQYF	TGTGCCAGCAGCTTAGTGCCGGCCCGGACCCAGTACTTC
TRBV5-4	TRBJ1-5	12	NA	NA	CASGVWNQPQHF	TGTGCCAGCGGCGTATGGAATCAGCCCCAGCATTTT
TRBV28	TRBJ2-7	14	TRBD1	NA	CASSWGQGAYEQYF	TGTGCCAGCAGTTGGGGACAGGGGGCCTACGAGCAGTACTTC
TRBV6-4	TRBJ2-3	14	TRBD2	NA	CASSGAGAGDTQYF	TGTGCCAGCAGTGGAGCGGGGGCGGGTGATACGCAGTATTTT
TRBV7-3	TRBJ1-1	13	NA	few	CASSSQADTEAFF	TGTGCCAGCAGCTCACAAGCCGACACTGAAGCTTTCTTT
TRBV29-1	TRBJ2-7	12	NA	once	CSVASGPYEQYF	TGCAGCGTTGCCTCAGGTCCCTACGAGCAGTACTTC
TRBV27	TRBJ2-7	14	NA	NA	CASLRSGGGYEQYF	TGTGCCAGCCTGAGATCCGGGGGTGGCTACGAGCAGTACTTC
TRBV5-1	TRBJ1-6	18	NA	once	CASSLARLLGSYNSPLHF	TGCGCCAGCAGCTTGGCCCGGCTCCTCGGCTCCTATAATTCACCCCTCCACTTT
TRBV7-2	TRBJ2-3	15	TRBD1	NA	CASSPTGTGFYTQYF	TGTGCCAGCAGCCCAACCGGGACAGGGTTTTATACGCAGTATTTT
TRBV18	TRBJ2-7	14	NA	NA	CASSLKEGPGEQYF	TGTGCCAGCTCACTCAAGGAGGGGCCGGGGGAGCAGTACTTC
TRBV7-8	TRBJ2-5	15	TRBD1	NA	CASSGTGGVVETQYF	TGTGCCAGCAGCGGGACAGGTGGGGTTGTTGAGACCCAGTACTTC
TRBV19	TRBJ1-5	17	TRBD1	NA	CASSTMTGTGSIQPQHF	TGTGCCAGTAGTACCATGACCGGGACAGGGTCCATCCAGCCCCAGCATTTT
TRBV7-2	TRBJ2-1	16	TRBD2	NA	CASSLEIGRTYNEQFF	TGTGCCAGCAGCTTAGAGATCGGGAGGACGTACAATGAGCAGTTCTTC
TRBV5-1	TRBJ1-2	15	NA	once	CASSLEPRGNYGYTF	TGCGCCAGCAGCTTGGAGCCCCGAGGGAACTATGGCTACACCTTC
TRBV7-2	TRBJ1-1	15	NA	NA	CASSLVGSMNTEAFF	TGTGCCAGCAGCTTAGTTGGGAGCATGAACACTGAAGCTTTCTTT
TRBV4-2	TRBJ1-1	15	NA	NA	CASSQEVDMNTEAFF	TGTGCCAGCAGCCAAGAGGTAGACATGAACACTGAAGCTTTCTTT
TRBV6-5	TRBJ1-2	12	NA	NA	CASSPSNYGYTF	TGTGCCAGCTCCCCATCTAACTATGGCTACACCTTC
TRBV7-9	TRBJ2-3	16	TRBD1	NA	CASSSDRGPRADTQYF	TGTGCCAGCAGCTCGGACAGGGGGCCTCGGGCCGATACGCAGTATTTT
TRBV4-2	TRBJ1-5	15	NA	few	CASSQDGQGNQPQHF	TGTGCCAGCAGCCAAGATGGGCAGGGTAATCAGCCCCAGCATTTT
TRBV29-1	TRBJ2-3	15	TRBD1	NA	CSVGTDRGRGDTQYF	TGCAGCGTCGGGACTGACAGGGGGCGCGGGGATACGCAGTATTTT